The T cell receptor beta chain described here comes from a study of cytomegalovirus exposure and HLA in healthy donors listed by TCRdb under 2017. Turning to the overall study: An earlier analysis of approximately 550 of the donors reported 250 to 350 Gb of sequence data and some 100 million unique TCR beta sequences from 150 million to 200 million T cells. Approximately 300 gigabases of sequencing data and 75 million to 85 million unique TCR sequences made up an early release that covered some 640 HLA-typed donors. Among the roughly 390 genotyped donors, approximately 81% belonged to the genetic ancestry cluster associated with self-reported Caucasian donors. The aim of the study was to test whether cataloging public T cell receptors could identify signatures of past pathogen exposure. The study profiled the T cell repertoires of hundreds of subjects by immunosequencing and related them to cytomegalovirus serostatus. In addition to the first cohort of around 670 subjects, a separate validation cohort of over 90 different subjects was used. High-throughput TCR immunosequencing, statistical association of individual TCRs with disease status, and machine learning were combined to predict cytomegalovirus infection status. A later analysis re-analyzed previously published TCR beta repertoires from 500 to 700 donors and added high-resolution HLA genotyping to study TCR occurrence patterns. Rather than drawing on any new phenotypic data, the later analysis identified candidate immune exposures from TCR beta sequences and the way those sequences occurred across donors. An earlier analysis of 587 of the donors applied high-throughput TCR beta sequencing to assess whether each TCR beta V gene segment acted as functional or pseudogenic. Alongside the repertoire data, information on donor age, sex, ethnicity and CMV serostatus was compiled. A later genetic analysis took genome-wide SNP genotypes for about 55% of the 666 donors and used that subset as a discovery cohort. All discovery cohort repertoires had been generated using a single sequencing platform. HLA typing included class I and class II loci at four-digit resolution. The number of typed donors differed by locus: about 620-640 for A, B, C, DRB1 and DQB1; some 500 for DQA1; approximately 600 for DPA1; and some 450 for DPB1. Roughly five DR-DQ haplotypes were handled as single units for association and clustering, since linkage in the cohort was strong. Across under 500 genotyped donors of the cohort, an average of roughly 250,000 unique TCR beta nucleotide sequences per donor were sequenced, and roughly 18% of those sequences were non-productive.

As to this clone: Its antigen is still unknown.

General study outcomes and caveats: Because the 87-base-pair reads could not distinguish some IMGT-functional V segments, including TRBV6-2 and TRBV6-3, those segments were excluded. Because counts were too low, about 18 rarely observed V segments, including chromosome 9 orphons, were left out of the earlier analysis of 587 of the donors. In a later analysis, HLA-associated TCR beta chains were found to be more clonally expanded and to have lower generation probabilities than equally common non-associated chains. Because HLA typing was unavailable for some donors at each locus, only the typed subset was used in association tests. In an earlier analysis of several hundred of the donors, most TCR beta V segments were observed in productive rearrangements about 87% or about 30% of the time, broadly matching IMGT annotations. A later analysis found that TCR association rates varied across HLA loci, with DRB1 alleles showing the most associated TCRs and HLA-C alleles the fewest. In a later analysis, around 17,000 TCR beta sequences were associated with specific HLA alleles at a false discovery rate of 0.05. This cohort had only TCR beta chains sequenced, and the lack of alpha or paired-chain data limited which features could be detected. A few of the identified cytomegalovirus-associated TCR beta chains were confirmed in vitro to be specific for cytomegalovirus antigens. A total of fewer than 200 TCR beta chains were listed by the study as associated with cytomegalovirus. While some public TCRs were present in many individuals, most TCR sequences turned up only very rarely across donors. Most CMV-associated TCR beta chains appeared to be HLA-restricted in a later analysis, and the HLA associations seemed to be driven largely by CMV exposure. When HLA alleles, especially DR and DQ, strongly co-occurred, attributing TCR associations to individual alleles was difficult. A further reported finding was that TCR beta sequences accurately predicted the HLA-A and HLA-B alleles for most subjects in the first cohort. Cytomegalovirus status was reported to be diagnosed by the classifier with high specificity and sensitivity in both the original and validation cohorts. The authors suggested that the approach could potentially be extended to other disease states and immunological phenotypes. The sequencing pipeline was judged likely to have produced a cluster of highly shared sequence variants as a technical artifact. In a later genetic analysis, fewer N-insertions in productive TCRs were reported among donors in an Asian-associated ancestry cluster than the approximately 670-donor mean. Linkage disequilibrium might explain the correlated functional status among segregating V segments, but an unknown experimental factor could not be ruled out. In a later analysis, several top co-occurrence clusters were reported to appear linked to parvovirus B19, influenza, CMV and Epstein-Barr virus. Presence/absence analyses assumed roughly uniform sequencing depth across donors, an assumption that may not hold. Immune exposure information for the cohort was limited to CMV serostatus. V-gene and J-gene trimming of TCR beta chains was associated with a missense DCLRE1C variant in a later genetic analysis, and the association was replicated in an independent cohort.

The library was prepared using the immunoSEQ multiplex PCR assay. For the multiplex PCR, a mixture combining 60 forward primers for TCR Vbeta segments and 13 reverse primers for TCR Jbeta segments was used. Amplification of the CDR3 region of rearranged TCR beta genes was performed with a multiplex PCR assay on genomic DNA. Amplified TCR beta libraries were sequenced as 87-base-pair reads on the Illumina HiSeq System. The authors' analysis ran thus. A later analysis counted about 80 million unique TCR beta chains across the approximately 700 repertoires, and approximately 11 million of these chains were shared by at least two donors. To remove PCR and sequencing errors, raw reads were error-corrected and collapsed into unique sequences using a nearest-neighbor algorithm that merged closely related sequences. Alignment of CDR3 sequences to IMGT reference sequences was used to assign V, D and J gene segments. Each retained sequence needed at least a six-nucleotide match to both a V gene segment and a J gene segment. A rearrangement was called productive if the CDR3 had no stop codons and remained in frame with V and J, and every other rearrangement was called non-productive. CDR3 was defined by IMGT convention, running from the second conserved V-encoded cysteine to the conserved J-encoded phenylalanine. The earlier analysis of 550 to 650 of the donors excluded any sequence lacking an unambiguous match to a single V gene segment. In an earlier analysis of roughly 600 of the donors, a V segment was called functional when productive rearrangements were above 56.7%, and segregating when the standard deviation between donors exceeded 5%. A statistical classification framework was developed to diagnose cytomegalovirus status using the catalog of TCR beta chain sequences. A later analysis assigned V and J genes by comparing TCR nucleotide sequences with IMGT/GENE-DB human TR gene sequences. The TCRdist pipeline was used in a later analysis to assign CDR3 sequences and most-parsimonious VDJ recombination scenarios. In a later analysis, every TCR beta chain was defined by the combination of its CDR3 amino acid sequence and its V-gene family, and reads without a unique V-gene family were dropped. As a way to deal with suspected cross-contamination and a sequencing artifact, a later analysis dropped under 600 nucleotide sequences that were highly shared and had low generation probability. In a later analysis, a clonal expansion index was calculated for each public chain from normalized within-repertoire ranks of inferred template counts. In a later analysis, generation probabilities were computed with a VDJ recombination model fitted to out-of-frame rearrangements, and the resulting probabilities were checked against IGoR. Hypergeometric tests were used in a later analysis to score TCR-TCR, TCR-HLA and TCR-CMV co-occurrence, with a repertoire-size bias correction applied to the TCR pairs. To estimate false discovery rates, a later analysis permuted the HLA or CMV assignments 20 times. In a later analysis, co-occurring TCRs were grouped using DBSCAN, and TCRdist sequence similarity was added for clustering within HLA-allele-positive subsets. Repertoires with fewer than 30,000 or more than 120,000 public chains, plus five repertoires with anomalous nucleotide sharing, were excluded from co-occurrence clustering. The clones in this table, taken by TCRdb from immuneACCESS, are in-frame only. Not every clone is retained; where verified, under half of the shortfall comes from an unresolved V gene, and the cause of the rest is unknown. V and J calls and clone size are as listed in that table; D and trimming were resolved from the DNA. This sample's table lists tens of thousands of clones. The ten largest clonotypes hold 0.58% of the sample.

V is pared back by 3 bases and J by 3 bases, with 8 bases lying between the germline termini. The germline V gene specifies MGHDK as CDR1 and SYGVNS as CDR2. The CDR3 sequence holds 13 residues, the cysteine and phenylalanine included. The kept DNA is CDR3 alone, 39 bases in frame from the first base. In total, just over 650 healthy bone marrow donors made up the cohort. Cohort members were all nominally healthy when sampled, although unrecorded immune exposures were likely present. The donor was CMV seronegative and was included in the group of a few hundred seronegative cohort members. Every donor gave a peripheral blood sample, and the peripheral blood mononuclear cells from that sample were used for TCR beta sequencing. The Qiagen DNeasy Blood Extraction Kit was used to extract genomic DNA from the blood cell samples.

The sequence is built from TRBV25-1 and TRBJ1-1; the D gene is unclear. This TCR derives from a man in his forties or fifties in good health and CMV-seronegative. Sequenced material: PBMCs. The CDR3: CASSELTYTEAFF. The nucleotides are TGTGCCAGCAGTGAGCTCACTTACACTGAAGCTTTCTTT. With all but the CDR3 taken from the reference TRBV25-1 and TRBJ1-1 genes, the full variable domain is: EADIYQTPRYLVIGTGKKITLECSQTMGHDKMYWYQQDPGMELHLIHYSYGVNSTEKGDLSSESTVSRIRTEHFPLTLESARPSHTSQYLCASSELTYTEAFFGQGTRLTVV.